Listed here are 10 T cell receptor beta chains from one sample, sequenced in a study of neoadjuvant anti-PD-1 for oral cavity cancer. Method: immunoSEQ multiplex PCR; TCRdb's copy keeps in-frame clones and lacks some. Altogether tens of thousands of clones are present, around 88% being singletons, with the ten largest covering around 3.2%. The sequencing used PBMCs, collected before nivolumab (anti-PD-1) treatment. The receptors stem from a person aged 35-79 years with oral cavity squamous cell carcinoma.

J is TRBJ1-1 and V is TRBV19; 7 positions agree with TRBD1. This CDR3 region has 14 residues. The junction had 7 bases not matched to a gene; V was cut back by 3 bases and J by 6 bases. CDR1 LNHDA and CDR2 SQIVND come from the germline V gene (reference sequence). CDR3 protein: CASSILLDRPEAFF. CDR3 DNA sequence: TGTGCCAGTAGTATCCTCTTGGACAGGCCTGAAGCTTTCTTT.

This chain uses TRBV5-1 with TRBJ2-5; 8 positions agree with TRBD1. Unmatched junction bases numbered 5, after V lost 4 bases and J lost 0 bases. This CDR3 spans 15 amino acids. In germline, CDR1 is SGHRS, CDR2 YFSETQ. CDR3 loop: CASSEGQVYQETQYF. Here the CDR3 DNA reads TGCGCCAGCAGCGAGGGACAGGTGTACCAAGAGACCCAGTACTTC.

The V gene is TRBV6-5, the J gene TRBJ1-1, with D perhaps matching TRBD1 (6 bases). The V and J ends lost 5 bases and 8 bases respectively, with 9 bases between them. This CDR3 comprises 11 residues. Germline V gives CDR1 MNHEY, CDR2 SVGAGI. CDR3 amino acids: CASSGQGEAFF. The CDR3 DNA follows: TGTGCCAGCAGTGGTCAGGGGGAAGCTTTCTTT.

This clone has only one observation. The V gene is TRBV29-1, the J gene TRBJ2-2; possible D gene TRBD2, 6 bases. The germline V gene encodes CDR1 SQVTM and CDR2 ANQGSEA. The CDR3 extends over 16 amino acids. The V and J ends lost 0 bases and 0 bases respectively, with 11 bases between them. The CDR3 nucleotides read TGCAGCGTTGAAGATCTGGGACTCACGAACACCGGGGAGCTGTTTTTT. As protein: CSVEDLGLTNTGELFF.

The V gene is TRBV12-5, the J gene TRBJ2-1; a possible D gene is TRBD1 (7 bases). Germline CDR1 LGHNT, CDR2 FRNRAP. The germline V and J ends were trimmed by 1 base and 9 bases, with 13 bases remaining between them. This CDR3 region has 14 residues. The CDR3 reads CASGLAGGAGEQFF. Written as DNA, the CDR3 is TGTGCTAGTGGTTTGGCAGGGGGAGCGGGTGAGCAGTTCTTC.

The chain couples TRBV12-2 to TRBJ2-5; the DNA was not compared with TRBD2, the D call given in the table. TRBV12-2 is a pseudogene. This CDR3 has 19 amino acids. The chain's CDR3 is CASRRGPRRGLAYQETQYF. The CDR3 DNA follows: TGTGCAAGTCGCCGCGGCCCACGGAGGGGACTAGCGTACCAAGAGACCCAGTACTTC.

The rearrangement joins TRBV27 to TRBJ2-7; 10 bases agree with TRBD2. Germline CDR1 is MNHEY and CDR2 is SMNVEV (reference sequence). This CDR3 is built from 13 residues. Trimming removed 10 bases from V and 2 bases from J; junction bases left unmatched: 5. The CDR3 nucleotides are TGTGCCACCCGGACTAGCGGCCCCTACGAGCAGTACTTC. Its protein product is CATRTSGPYEQYF.

The chain uses TRBV29-1 and TRBJ1-2; weak D call: TRBD1 (6 bases). V was clipped by 8 bases and J by 6 bases, with 13 bases between them. Germline CDR1 is SQVTM and CDR2 is ANQGSEA. This CDR3 has 11 residues. In nucleotides, the CDR3 is TGCAGCTACGGGACACCAAATGGCTACACCTTC. It specifies CSYGTPNGYTF.

The rearrangement uses TRBV7-3 and TRBJ1-5; 8 bases agree with TRBD1. CDR1 and CDR2 from the germline V gene are SGHTA and FQGTGA. V shed 5 bases, J shed 6 bases, and the junction held 12 bases outside the gene matches. The CDR3 totals 16 residues. The CDR3 nucleotides read TGTGCCAGCAGCCTAGTGGACAGGGACGGTCCTCAGCCCCAGCATTTT. Translated: CASSLVDRDGPQPQHF.

The chain joins TRBV19 to TRBJ2-1; 9 positions match TRBD1. Germline lookup yields CDR1 LNHDA and CDR2 SQIVND (reference sequence). The V segment lost 3 bases and the J segment 3 bases; nucleotides outside the gene matches: 0. The CDR3 has 14 amino acids. The CDR3 reads CASSMDRGYNEQFF. Here the CDR3 DNA reads TGTGCCAGTAGTATGGACAGGGGCTACAATGAGCAGTTCTTC.